Listed below are T cell receptor beta chains from one sample, sequenced in a study of blood T cell repertoires in COVID-19. Here immunoSEQ multiplex PCR was the method, and the copy in TCRdb shows in-frame clones only, minus some. The sample holds around 250,000 clones; 86% are singletons and the top ten take about 2.1%. Sample: PBMCs or T cells enriched from blood (not recorded which). The receptors stem from a woman aged 45-65 years who had recovered from COVID-19. Both conserved end residues are part of each CDR3. The order of the fields is D gene, clone size, CDR3 length, V gene, J gene, CDR3 DNA, CDR3 protein. The D gene is left open where the match is weak. Clone size, where shown, is once, few, many, or a class for clones that have expanded.

TRBD1	NA	16	TRBV5-8	TRBJ2-2	TGTGCCAGCAGAGGACAGGGGGCGCAGTGGTCCGGGGAGCTGTTTTTT	CASRGQGAQWSGELFF
TRBD1	few	15	TRBV11-1	TRBJ2-3	TGTGCCAGCAGCCCCGACAGGGGAGGCAGCTATACGCAGTATTTT	CASSPDRGGSYTQYF
TRBD2	NA	20	TRBV4-2	TRBJ2-1	TGTGCCAGCAGCCAAGAAGGGGCTAGCGGGAGCCCCAGCTCCTACAATGAGCAGTTCTTC	CASSQEGASGSPSSYNEQFF
NA	NA	15	TRBV9	TRBJ1-5	TGTGCCAGCAGCGTCTCAGGGGAAGGGGCTCAGCCCCAGCATTTT	CASSVSGEGAQPQHF
NA	NA	13	TRBV4-2	TRBJ2-1	TGTGCCAGCAGCCAAGCTCCGGGAGAGTTTCAGTTCTTC	CASSQAPGEFQFF
NA	NA	17	TRBV12-5	TRBJ2-7	TGTGCTAGTGGTCCACAACGGGGGACTGTTGTGTTCTACGAGCAGTACTTC	CASGPQRGTVVFYEQYF
NA	NA	17	TRBV21-1	TRBJ2-3	TGTCTCCCGGATGGTGGAGAAGCGGGAGGCCGCACAGATACGCAGTATTTT	CLPDGGEAGGRTDTQYF
TRBD2	NA	15	TRBV27	TRBJ2-7	TGTGCCAGCAGTTTTATAGCGGGGAGCTCCTACGAGCAGTACTTC	CASSFIAGSSYEQYF
NA	NA	14	TRBV5-5	TRBJ1-4	TGTGCCAGCAGCTTACAACAGGGAGACGGAAAACTGTTTTTT	CASSLQQGDGKLFF
NA	NA	13	TRBV5-1	TRBJ1-5	TGCGCCAGCAGCCCGGACAGTAATCAGCCCCAGCATTTT	CASSPDSNQPQHF
NA	NA	15	TRBV2	TRBJ1-5	TGTGCCAGCACCGGACAGTTATTAAGTAATCAGCCCCAGCATTTT	CASTGQLLSNQPQHF
NA	NA	13	TRBV18	TRBJ1-4	TGTGCCAGCTCACCGGGAGAGGGCGAAAAACTGTTTTTT	CASSPGEGEKLFF
NA	NA	16	TRBV15	TRBJ1-4	TGTGCCACCAGCAGAGGGCAGGGAGGAACCAGCGAAAAACTGTTTTTT	CATSRGQGGTSEKLFF